Following are 31 T cell receptor beta chains from one sample sequenced in a study of blood T cell repertoires in COVID-19. Sequencing used immunoSEQ multiplex PCR; TCRdb keeps in-frame clones, though not all of them. In the table there are 300,000 to 350,000 clones, about 85% of which are singletons. The specimen sequenced was peripheral blood. The receptors were sampled from a young man with active or convalescent COVID-19.

The DNA for the CDR3 is TGTGCCAGCAGTTCCCCAGTTATTGGAGGGAGCTCCTACAATGAGCAGTTCTTC. Translation: CASSSPVIGGSSYNEQFF. V usage is TRBV28 and J usage is TRBJ2-1, with D possibly matching TRBD2 (6 bases). CDR1 MDHEN and CDR2 SYDVKM come from the germline V gene. The CDR3 runs 18 residues. V was cut by 4 bases and J by 0 bases, with 19 bases left in between.

This clone has only a few counts. V usage is TRBV6-5 and J usage is TRBJ2-1; TRBD2 might be the D (6 bases). CDR3 length: 13 amino acids. V lost 7 bases and J lost 5, with 12 bases in between. Germline V gene sequence: CDR1 MNHEY, CDR2 SVGAGI. In nucleotides, the CDR3 is TGTGCCAGCATGCTAGCGAACGACAATGAGCAGTTCTTC. Protein product: CASMLANDNEQFF.

DNA for the CDR3: TGTGCCAGCAGCTTTCGGTTGAATGAGCAGTTCTTC. Residues: CASSFRLNEQFF. V and J are TRBV7-9 and TRBJ2-1; D is uncertain. CDR3 size: 12 residues. Germline V gene lookup returns CDR1 SEHNR and CDR2 FQNEAQ (reference sequence). Trimming took 3 bases from V and 7 from J, leaving 7 bases between them.

CDR3 nucleotides: TGTGCCAGCAGTGTTGCAGGGGGGATCTCGCATGGCTACACCTTC. Translation: CASSVAGGISHGYTF. The chain joins TRBV2 to TRBJ1-2; 7 bases align to TRBD1. The CDR3 loop spans 15 amino acids. Germline V CDR1 and CDR2: SNHLY, FYNNEI. Losses at the gene ends were 4 bases for V and 6 bases for J; bases not matched to a gene: 11.

The chain carries TRBV11-2 and TRBJ2-2, with 8 bases matching TRBD1. Germline values: CDR1 SGHAT, CDR2 FQNNGV. Germline trimming cut 5 bases from V and 7 bases from J; bases unmatched to any gene: 6. The CDR3 has 14 residues. This CDR3 reads CASSPQGAVGELFF. DNA for the CDR3: TGTGCCAGCAGCCCTCAGGGGGCTGTCGGGGAGCTGTTTTTT. The entire variable domain, with the rest obtained from reference TRBV11-2 and TRBJ2-2, is as follows: EAGVAQSPRYKIIEKRQSVAFWCNPISGHATLYWYQQILGQGPKLLIQFQNNGVVDDSQLPKDRFSAERLKGVDSTLKIQPAKLEDSAVYLCASSPQGAVGELFFGEGSRLTVL.

This rearrangement joins TRBV5-1 to TRBJ2-5; 7 bases agree with TRBD1. The V and J ends lost 0 bases and 3 bases, in that order; junction bases with no gene match: 5. The germline gives CDR1 SGHRS, CDR2 YFSETQ. The CDR3 sequence is 15 residues long. This chain's CDR3 is CASSLVPGGKETQYF. Written as DNA, the CDR3 is TGCGCCAGCAGCTTGGTGCCAGGGGGAAAAGAGACCCAGTACTTC.

The chain recombines TRBV9 with TRBJ1-1; 9 bases line up with TRBD1. Losses at the gene ends were 2 bases for V and 7 bases for J; bases not matched to a gene: 12. Germline V gene data show CDR1 as SGDLS and CDR2 as YYNGEE. The CDR3 has 16 residues. This CDR3 reads CASSVSQIQGAGEAFF. CDR3 sequence (DNA): TGTGCCAGCAGCGTTTCCCAGATACAGGGGGCCGGTGAAGCTTTCTTT.

The chain has TRBV24-1 and TRBJ2-1; D gene unclear. This CDR3 has 12 amino acids. The V gene's germline CDR1 is KGHDR and CDR2 SFDVKD. Between the trimmed V and J ends, which lost 0 bases and 10 bases, there was a span of 6 bases. The CDR3 coding sequence is TGTGCCACCAGTGATTTGCTCACAGAGCAGTTCTTC. Encoded protein: CATSDLLTEQFF.

This chain connects TRBV7-2 to TRBJ2-2; 13 positions agree with TRBD2. V shed 5 bases and J 6 bases; nucleotides not matched to a gene: 9. CDR1 SGHTA and CDR2 FQGNSA come from the germline V gene. The CDR3 runs 17 residues. The CDR3: CASSPELAGGLAGELFF. CDR3 sequence (DNA): TGTGCCAGCAGCCCGGAACTAGCGGGGGGGCTCGCCGGGGAGCTGTTTTTT.

The chain recombines TRBV15 with TRBJ1-6; a weak D match, TRBD1 (6 bases). The CDR3 is 18 amino acids. Germline V CDR1 and CDR2: LNHNV, YYDKDF (reference sequence). Trimming pared 0 bases from V and 0 bases from J, leaving 12 bases between. CDR3: CATSRDLPRGSYNSPLHF. The CDR3 DNA follows: TGTGCCACCAGCAGAGATTTGCCCAGGGGCTCCTATAATTCACCCCTCCACTTT.

The chain couples TRBV5-1 to TRBJ2-1; D perhaps matches TRBD2 (5 bases). Germline CDR1 SGHRS, CDR2 YFSETQ. The CDR3 loop spans 18 amino acids. V shed 2 bases and J shed 5 bases, with 23 bases lying between them. The DNA for the CDR3 is TGCGCCAGCAGCTTCTCCGTGTGGGGAGACATGAAAAACAATGAGCAGTTCTTC. It codes for CASSFSVWGDMKNNEQFF.

The V gene is TRBV18, the J gene TRBJ2-2; 9 positions agree with TRBD2. The CDR3 contains 16 residues. CDR1 is KGHSH, CDR2 LQKENI, per germline. V was pared by 1 base and J by 6 bases, with 6 bases of the junction left unmatched. CDR3 in DNA: TGTGCCAGCTCACCACGGGCTAGCGGGGATCCCGGGGAGCTGTTTTTT. This translates into CASSPRASGDPGELFF.

This chain's CDR3 is CASRSTGLPEQYF. The DNA for the CDR3 is TGTGCCAGCAGATCGACCGGACTGCCTGAGCAGTACTTC. This chain links TRBV27 with TRBJ2-7, with D possibly matching TRBD2 (5 bases). This CDR3 has 13 residues. The V end lost 6 bases, the J end lost 7 bases, and 16 bases lay between the germline ends. The germline gives CDR1 MNHEY, CDR2 SMNVEV (reference sequence).

The J gene is TRBJ1-2, the V gene TRBV5-6, with 7 bases identical to TRBD1. Per germline, CDR1 SGHDT and CDR2 YYEEEE. The CDR3 has 14 residues. V dropped 5 bases and J dropped 6; count of bases not matched to a gene: 10. CDR3 sequence reads: CASRPGQFWDGYTF. DNA for the CDR3: TGTGCCAGCAGACCGGGACAGTTTTGGGATGGCTACACCTTC.

The V and J genes are TRBV7-3 and TRBJ2-1; D is perhaps TRBD2 (5 bases). This CDR3 contains 15 residues. CDR1 SGHTA and CDR2 FQGTGA come from the germline V gene. The V end was cut by 4 bases, the J end by 5 bases, with 15 bases between. CDR3 protein: CASSSPQRSNNEQFF. The DNA for the CDR3 is TGTGCCAGCAGCTCCCCTCAGCGGAGCAACAATGAGCAGTTCTTC.

The genes are TRBV2 and TRBJ2-5, with 8 bases lining up with TRBD2. CDR1 is SNHLY, CDR2 FYNNEI, per germline. The CDR3 runs 14 residues. V lost 4 bases and J lost 2; bases outside the gene matches: 3. The CDR3 region has the DNA TGTGCCAGCAGTGGCAGCGGGAGACAAGAGACCCAGTACTTC. Protein sequence: CASSGSGRQETQYF.

The genes are TRBV15 and TRBJ2-7; D may be TRBD1 (6 bases). Between the trimmed V and J ends, which lost 5 bases and 4 bases, there was a span of 18 bases. The CDR3 totals 15 residues. Germline V gene lookup returns CDR1 LNHNV and CDR2 YYDKDF (reference sequence). CDR3 bases: TGTGCCACCAGCCCAGCCCAGGGGCTTGGGTACGAGCAGTACTTC. Its translation: CATSPAQGLGYEQYF.

The V and J genes are TRBV2 and TRBJ2-7; TRBD1 agrees at 8 bases. CDR3 size: 13 residues. Unmatched junction bases numbered 6, after V lost 6 bases and J lost 5 bases. In germline, CDR1 is SNHLY, CDR2 FYNNEI. The CDR3 DNA is TGTGCCAGCAGACGGACAGGGCTCGACGAGCAGTACTTC. This encodes CASRRTGLDEQYF.

This sequence joins TRBV4-3 and TRBJ2-5, with TRBD2 matching over 7 bases. There are 12 residues in the CDR3. Trimming took 1 base from V and 9 from J; bases not matched to a gene: 2. CDR1 and CDR2 from the germline V gene are LGHNA and YSLEER. CDR3 nucleotides: TGCGCCAGCAGCCAAGGGGGGAGGGCCCAGTACTTC. Residues: CASSQGGRAQYF.

The chain combines TRBV6-5 with TRBJ2-3; maybe TRBD1 (5 bases). The CDR3 has 15 residues. The V and J ends lost 0 bases and 2 bases respectively, with 9 bases between them. Germline V lookup: CDR1 MNHEY, CDR2 SVGAGI. The CDR3 spells CASSYSQDFTDTQYF. Written as DNA, the CDR3 is TGTGCCAGCAGTTACTCACAGGATTTCACAGATACGCAGTATTTT.

In this sample, this clone turned up once. The J gene is TRBJ1-5, the V gene TRBV19, with D perhaps matching TRBD1 (6 bases). Germline V CDR1 and CDR2: LNHDA, SQIVND (reference sequence). V was pared by 7 bases and J by 0 bases, with 19 bases between. CDR3 length: 17 amino acids. CDR3 nucleotide sequence: TGTGCCAGTAATGGGCAGGGGACCCAGTTTAGCAATCAGCCCCAGCATTTT. Amino acid sequence: CASNGQGTQFSNQPQHF.

The V call is TRBV5-1, the J call TRBJ2-2; the D is unclear. V lost 5 bases, J lost 4 bases, and 12 bases lay in between. The CDR3 consists of 14 residues. Per the germline V gene, CDR1 is SGHRS and CDR2 is YFSETQ. CDR3 protein: CASRTTVGTGELFF. CDR3 nucleotides: TGCGCCAGCAGGACAACCGTGGGCACCGGGGAGCTGTTTTTT. Combining the CDR3 with reference TRBV5-1 and TRBJ2-2 gives the whole variable domain KAGVTQTPRYLIKTRGQQVTLSCSPISGHRSVSWYQQTPGQGLQFLFEYFSETQRNKGNFPGRFSGRQFSNSRSEMNVSTLELGDSALYLCASRTTVGTGELFFGEGSRLTVL.

The chain joins TRBV5-1 to TRBJ2-1; 13 bases agree with TRBD2. The CDR3 runs to 17 residues. Germline lookup yields CDR1 SGHRS and CDR2 YFSETQ. The V segment lost 0 bases and the J segment 8 bases; nucleotides outside the gene matches: 8. Here the CDR3 reads CASSLDELAGGPHEQFF. DNA of the CDR3: TGCGCCAGCAGCTTGGACGAACTAGCGGGGGGGCCACATGAGCAGTTCTTC.

The chain uses TRBV5-1 and TRBJ2-1, with D possibly matching TRBD2 (6 bases). Between the trimmed V and J ends, which lost 0 bases and 9 bases, there was a span of 10 bases. Per the germline V gene, CDR1 is SGHRS and CDR2 is YFSETQ. The CDR3 covers 13 residues. The CDR3, as DNA: TGCGCCAGCAGCTTGGAACTAGCAGTTGAGCAGTTCTTC. Its translation is CASSLELAVEQFF.

This chain uses TRBV2 with TRBJ1-1; weak D call: TRBD1 (5 bases). The germline V gene has CDR1 SNHLY and CDR2 FYNNEI. V was shortened by 0 bases and J by 0 bases, with 8 bases between the two germline ends. CDR3 length equals 15 residues. This chain's CDR3 is CASSEADSLNTEAFF. The CDR3 DNA sequence: TGTGCCAGCAGTGAAGCAGACAGCCTGAACACTGAAGCTTTCTTT.

On this clone itself: Other DNA sequences from this sample encode an identical CDR3 as well. The V gene is TRBV5-1, the J gene TRBJ2-7; a possible D gene is TRBD1 (8 bases). V was pared by 2 bases and J by 2 bases, with 11 bases between. The CDR3 covers 14 residues. Germline CDR1 SGHRS, CDR2 YFSETQ. The CDR3 is CASSLTGGAYEQYF. As DNA, the CDR3 is TGCGCCAGCAGCTTAACAGGGGGGGCCTACGAGCAGTACTTC. The full variable domain, rest sourced from reference TRBV5-1 and TRBJ2-7, is KAGVTQTPRYLIKTRGQQVTLSCSPISGHRSVSWYQQTPGQGLQFLFEYFSETQRNKGNFPGRFSGRQFSNSRSEMNVSTLELGDSALYLCASSLTGGAYEQYFGPGTRLTVT.

A single count supports this clone. The gene calls are TRBV2 and TRBJ1-5, with D perhaps matching TRBD1 (6 bases). With 6 bases removed from V and 7 bases from J, the gap between germline ends came to 13 bases. The CDR3 has 13 residues. CDR1 is SNHLY and CDR2 is FYNNEI in the germline V gene. The CDR3 spells CASSIQGRQPQHF. The CDR3 DNA is TGTGCCAGCAGCATACAGGGCCGGCAGCCCCAGCATTTT.

The chain couples TRBV11-2 to TRBJ2-7; possible D gene TRBD2, 5 bases. Per germline, CDR1 SGHAT and CDR2 FQNNGV. Trimming took off 5 bases at V and 3 bases at J, with 11 bases between the two ends. The CDR3 contains 13 residues. The CDR3 region is CASSPAVGYEQYF. The CDR3 DNA reads TGTGCCAGCAGCCCAGCGGTGGGCTACGAGCAGTACTTC.

The J gene is TRBJ1-1, the V gene TRBV7-9, with 12 bases aligning to TRBD1. The CDR3 has 14 amino acids. V lost 3 bases, J lost 10 bases, and 6 bases stayed unmatched. Germline assignment: CDR1 SEHNR and CDR2 FQNEAQ (reference sequence). The CDR3 DNA is TGTGCCAGCAGCTTGACGGGACAGGGGGCCGGAGCTTTCTTT. Its translation: CASSLTGQGAGAFF.

V and J are TRBV5-8 and TRBJ1-5, with no clear D. The germline CDR1 and CDR2 sequences are SGHTS and YDEGEE. The CDR3 has 13 amino acids. The ends were cut back, 4 bases at V and 4 bases at J, with 9 bases in the middle. The CDR3 here is CASSREANQPQHF. Here the CDR3 DNA reads TGTGCCAGCAGCCGTGAAGCAAATCAGCCCCAGCATTTT.

The V call is TRBV6-5, the J call TRBJ2-7; 8 nucleotides agree with TRBD2. The CDR3 consists of 14 residues. Germline loops: CDR1 MNHEY, CDR2 SVGAGI. The ends lost 6 bases at V and 3 bases at J; junction bases unmatched: 7. The CDR3 reads CASRDSGIVYEQYF. CDR3 nucleotides: TGTGCCAGCAGAGATAGCGGGATTGTCTACGAGCAGTACTTC.